The 32 T cell receptor beta chains listed next were all sequenced from one sample in a study of tumor-infiltrating lymphocytes in primary liver carcinoma. The study co-extracted DNA and RNA from about 20-30 mg of unsorted bulk tissue. TCR beta cDNA came from roughly 0.45 ug total RNA, primed with a constant-region primer. ARM-PCR was slightly modified, and three nested multiplex PCR rounds with it gave rise to the TCR beta libraries. Researchers ran the first two PCR rounds for 9 to 10 cycles each with TRBV1-TRBV30 forward primers and a C-beta reverse primer. One entry per CDR3 protein results from TCRdb running MiXCR on the multiplex PCR reads. The sample lists 100,000 or so distinct CDR3 sequences; around 66% were seen once. The sample comprised liver tumor tissue from sampling region 2. Subset: tumor region T2, inferior pole. The receptor source for this set is a woman in her sixties or seventies with primary liver carcinoma and hepatitis B virus infection.

As regards this clonotype: The conserved closing phenylalanine or tryptophan is absent in this CDR3, likely reflecting a read error. The chain employs TRBV12-3 or TRBV12-4 and TRBJ2-1, with D possibly TRBD1 on 6 matching bases. The CDR3 runs 13 residues. The CDR3 sequence: CASTTGQYIEQFL. The DNA of the CDR3 is TGTGCCAGCACTACCGGACAGTACATTGAGCAGTTCTTA.

This sequence joins TRBV11-2 and TRBJ2-1; 13 positions match TRBD2. Trimming took 5 bases from V and 12 from J; bases not matched to a gene: 16. The length of the CDR3 is 17 residues. Germline assignment: CDR1 SGHAT and CDR2 FQNNGV. CDR3 coding DNA: TGTGCCAGCAGCAGGAGACTAGCGGGAGGACCGGGGGATCGGCAGTTCTTC. This gives the protein CASSRRLAGGPGDRQFF.

The chain employs TRBV11-2 and TRBJ2-1, with D maybe TRBD2 (6 bases). V lost 6 bases, J lost 3 bases, and 21 bases lay in between. CDR1 and CDR2 from the germline V gene are SGHAT and FQNNGV. The CDR3 length is 17 residues. The DNA of the CDR3 is TGTGCCAGCAGTCCCCGACCCAGGAGGGAGAACTACAATGAGCAGTTCTTC. The encoded protein is CASSPRPRRENYNEQFF.

In the case of this clonotype: One end of the junction fails to match germline, which may point to a read error. The gene calls are TRBV10-3 and TRBJ2-1; a possible D gene is TRBD2 (6 bases). The CDR3 is 15 residues long. Germline loops: CDR1 ENHRY, CDR2 SYGVKD. The CDR3 protein is CTINEWLAAANEQFF. CDR3 nucleotides: TGTACCATCAATGAGTGGTTAGCGGCAGCCAATGAGCAGTTCTTC.

This clonotype was observed once. This sequence joins TRBV29-1 and TRBJ2-5; 8 bases are a match to TRBD1. The CDR3 loop spans 14 amino acids. CDR1 and CDR2 (germline): SQVTM, ANQGSEA. CDR3 DNA: TGCGACTCCACGAGGCCCGACAGGGGTGAGTCCCAGTACTTC. It encodes CDSTRPDRGESQYF. The full variable domain, its missing parts supplied by reference TRBV29-1 and TRBJ2-5, is SAVISQKPSRDICQRGTSLTIQCQVDSQVTMMFWYRQQPGQSLTLIATANQGSEATYESGFVIDKFPISRPNLTFSTLTVSNMSPEDSSIYLCDSTRPDRGESQYFGPGTRLLVL.

The chain carries TRBV2 and TRBJ1-5; 8 bases align to TRBD1. CDR1 and CDR2 (germline): SNHLY, FYNNEI. With 10 bases clipped from V and 6 bases from J, the junction kept 14 bases outside the gene matches. The CDR3 has 15 residues. CDR3 sequence reads: CAMSWTGTNGQPQHF. DNA of the CDR3: TGTGCCATGAGCTGGACAGGGACTAATGGTCAGCCCCAGCATTTT.

The rearrangement joins TRBV11-2 to TRBJ1-2, with D unresolved. Germline V gene lookup returns CDR1 SGHAT and CDR2 FQNNGV. CDR3 length: 14 amino acids. V lost 9 bases and J lost 4, with 18 bases in between. The CDR3 loop reads CASNLNRGFYGYTF. DNA for the CDR3: TGTGCCAGTAACTTAAACCGGGGATTCTATGGCTACACCTTC.

With regard to this clonotype: Since a much larger clone is just one base distant, this may be a read error. The chain is built from TRBV7-8 and TRBJ2-1, with D possibly being TRBD2 (6 bases). The CDR3 has 16 amino acids. In germline, CDR1 is SGHVS, CDR2 FQNEAQ. This CDR3 reads CASSLRIGSSYNEHFF. CDR3 coding DNA: TGTGCCAGCAGCTTAAGGATCGGGAGCTCCTACAATGAGCATTTCTTC.

This clonotype was observed many times. The chain combines TRBV6-2 or TRBV6-3 with TRBJ1-1; no firm D call. V was pared by 8 bases and J by 7 bases, with 20 bases between. CDR3 size: 14 residues. The germline CDR1 and CDR2 sequences are MNHEY and SVGEGT. Written as DNA, the CDR3 is TGTGCCAGCCGCCCAACCGGTTTCGAGATTGAAGCTTTCTTT. Amino acids: CASRPTGFEIEAFF.

To note about this clonotype: A junction end diverges from the germline sequence, so it may reflect a read error. CDR3 bases: TGTGCCGGCAGCTTAGCGGGAGGGCCGCTCGAGCAGCTCTTC. Translated: CAGSLAGGPLEQLF. J is TRBJ2-1 and V is TRBV11-2; 11 bases align to TRBD2. This CDR3 contains 14 residues. CDR1 and CDR2 from the germline V gene are SGHAT and FQNNGV.

Concerning this clonotype: An end of the junction differs from the germline gene, which may be a read error. This chain connects TRBV4-2 to TRBJ1-1; TRBD1 is a possible D gene (6 bases). There are 16 residues in the CDR3. Germline V gene data show CDR1 as LGHNA and CDR2 as YNFKEQ. CDR3 in DNA: TGTGACAGCAGCCAAGGGGGGCAGGGGATGAACACTGAAACTTTCTTT. Its protein product is CDSSQGGQGMNTETFF.

As concerns this clonotype: This CDR3 is missing its conserved last phenylalanine or tryptophan, likely due to a read error. The rearrangement uses TRBV10-2 and TRBJ1-6, with TRBD1 matching over 8 bases. The V and J ends lost 6 bases and 8 bases, in that order; junction bases with no gene match: 6. This CDR3 region has 14 residues. Per the germline V gene, CDR1 is WSHSY and CDR2 is SAAADI. The CDR3 loop is CASRSGQGDSPLHY. CDR3 sequence (DNA): TGCGCCAGCAGATCTGGACAGGGTGATTCACCCCTCCACTAT.

Turning to this clonotype: A read error may explain this, as a much larger clone is one base away. J is TRBJ2-5 and V is TRBV28; 7 bases are a match to TRBD2. V lost 2 bases, J lost 5 bases, and 8 bases stayed unmatched. The CDR3 loop spans 15 amino acids. From germline, CDR1 is MDHEN and CDR2 SYDVKM. CDR3 protein: CASSLMGVRGETQYF. CDR3 DNA: TGTGCCAGCAGTTTAATGGGGGTGCGGGGGGAGACCCAGTACTTC.

Many counts were recorded for this clonotype. The V and J genes are TRBV5-1 and TRBJ1-1, with D possibly TRBD1 on 5 matching bases. The germline V gene encodes CDR1 SGHRS and CDR2 YFSETQ. The germline V and J ends were trimmed by 3 bases and 5 bases, with 11 bases remaining between them. CDR3 size: 13 residues. The CDR3 sequence: CASSYSGVTEAFF. The CDR3, as DNA: TGCGCCAGCAGCTATTCGGGGGTAACTGAAGCTTTCTTT.

About this clonotype itself: The junction shows a germline mismatch at one end, possibly a read error. The genes are TRBV10-3 and TRBJ2-7; maybe TRBD2 (5 bases). Germline lookup yields CDR1 ENHRY and CDR2 SYGVKD. This CDR3 is 13 amino acids long. In nucleotides, the CDR3 is TGTGCCATCCGGCCCGGGATCACCTACGAGCCGTACTTC. It encodes CAIRPGITYEPYF.

The chain recombines TRBV28 with TRBJ2-7, with D maybe TRBD2 (6 bases). Germline CDR1 and CDR2: MDHEN and SYDVKM. The CDR3 consists of 15 residues. The germline V and J ends were trimmed by 5 bases and 2 bases, with 16 bases remaining between them. This CDR3 is CASSPDSGPTYEQYF. For the CDR3, the DNA is TGTGCCAGCAGTCCGGATAGCGGTCCCACCTACGAGCAGTACTTC.

Judged by abundance, this clonotype is medium-sized. The rearrangement joins TRBV11-3 to TRBJ1-2, with 7 nucleotides matching TRBD1. V trimming: 5 bases; J trimming: 4 bases; junction bases outside the gene matches: 10. CDR1 SGHNT and CDR2 YENEEA come from the germline V gene. This CDR3 spans 15 amino acids. CDR3 bases: TGTGCCAGCAGCCCACGACCGGACAGGCGCTATGGCTACACCTTC. Translation gives CASSPRPDRRYGYTF.

Remarks on this clonotype: One junction end disagrees with the germline gene, perhaps due to a read error. The V gene is TRBV11-2, the J gene TRBJ2-1, with 9 bases identical to TRBD1. This CDR3 spans 17 amino acids. Germline assignment: CDR1 SGHAT and CDR2 FQNNGV. The CDR3 here is CVSSLRQGQGFYNEQFF. Written as DNA, the CDR3 is TGTGTCAGCAGCTTACGACAGGGACAGGGATTCTACAATGAGCAGTTCTTC.

This clonotype was seen a few times. The CDR3 region has the DNA TGCGCCAGCAGCCACACAGAGTTGGTCAATGAGCAGTTCTTC. Translating it yields CASSHTELVNEQFF. The chain is built from TRBV4-3 and TRBJ2-1; D remains unclear. The ends were cut back, 3 bases at V and 6 bases at J, with 12 bases in the middle. The germline CDR1 and CDR2 sequences are LGHNA and YSLEER. The CDR3 covers 14 residues.

The chain recombines TRBV7-9 with TRBJ2-5; no firm D call. V was trimmed by 8 bases and J by 4 bases, leaving 5 bases between them. CDR3 length: 10 residues. Germline V gene sequence: CDR1 SEHNR, CDR2 FQNEAQ (reference sequence). The CDR3 DNA sequence: TGTGCCAGCCATCTAGAGACCCAGTACTTC. Amino acid sequence: CASHLETQYF.

The table lists this clonotype with many counts. The CDR3 DNA is TGTGCCAGCAGTTCTGGAGGCTATGGAGTAGCGGGAGTGGATGAGCAGTTCTTC. It codes for CASSSGGYGVAGVDEQFF. The J gene is TRBJ2-1, the V gene TRBV28, with 9 bases that match TRBD2. J lost 8 bases, V lost 4 bases, and 18 bases had no gene match. Germline V CDR1 and CDR2: MDHEN, SYDVKM. This CDR3 has 18 residues.

A remark on this clonotype: A much bigger clone sits one base away, suggesting this may be a read error. This rearrangement joins TRBV7-9 to TRBJ2-2; 7 bases agree with TRBD2. The CDR3 runs to 15 residues. Germline V gives CDR1 SEHNR, CDR2 FQNEAQ (reference sequence). CDR3 residues: CASSLGLAYTGDLFF. The DNA of the CDR3 is TGTGCCAGCAGCTTAGGACTAGCTTACACCGGGGATCTGTTTTTT.

About this clonotype: A much larger clone differs by one base, so this may be a read error. The gene calls are TRBV7-8 and TRBJ1-3; 8 nucleotides match TRBD1. V lost 4 bases and J lost 2; bases outside the gene matches: 16. CDR1 is SGHVS, CDR2 FQNEAQ, per germline. This CDR3 has 19 amino acids. The CDR3: CASSSRRSRDRRAGNTIYF. The CDR3 nucleotides are TGTGCCAGCAGCTCCAGACGAAGCCGGGACAGGAGGGCTGGAAACACCATATATTTT.

This clonotype was picked up a small number of times. V is TRBV28 and J is TRBJ1-2; 8 bases match TRBD1. The germline gives CDR1 MDHEN, CDR2 SYDVKM. The CDR3 is 15 amino acids. V lost 7 bases to trimming and J lost 7 bases; unmatched junction nucleotides: 14. The DNA for the CDR3 is TGTGCCAGCAACAAGATGGGAACAGGGGGTCGTGGCTACACCTTC. Amino acid sequence: CASNKMGTGGRGYTF.

The chain joins TRBV20-1 to TRBJ2-1; 13 nucleotides line up with TRBD2. Germline trimming cut 6 bases from V and 3 bases from J; bases unmatched to any gene: 5. The CDR3 runs to 15 residues. Germline V CDR1 and CDR2: DFQATT, SNEGSKA (reference sequence). The chain's CDR3 is CSAGTSGTYYNEQFF. Written as DNA, the CDR3 is TGCAGTGCAGGGACTAGCGGGACCTACTACAATGAGCAGTTCTTC.

This clonotype was recorded at least ten times. The CDR3 loop reads CASSFTGSRDTQYF. The CDR3 DNA reads as TGTGCCAGCAGTTTCACGGGTAGTAGGGATACGCAGTATTTT. The chain carries TRBV28 and TRBJ2-3; D unclear. Trimming took off 3 bases at V and 6 bases at J, with 13 bases between the two ends. The CDR3 consists of 14 residues. Germline CDR1 and CDR2: MDHEN and SYDVKM.

This rearrangement joins TRBV9 to TRBJ1-5, with D perhaps TRBD1 (5 bases). This CDR3 has 15 amino acids. Trimming shortened V by 4 bases and J by 5 bases, and 16 bases separated the two germline ends. Germline V CDR1 and CDR2: SGDLS, YYNGEE. DNA of the CDR3: TGTGCCAGCAGCCCCACCGGGGCATGGGATCAGCCCCAGCATTTT. Its protein is CASSPTGAWDQPQHF.

V usage is TRBV11-2 and J usage is TRBJ2-3; 9 positions agree with TRBD2. Germline V gene lookup returns CDR1 SGHAT and CDR2 FQNNGV. The CDR3 contains 15 residues. CDR3 amino acids: CISSPGLASPDTQYF. CDR3 bases: TGTATCAGCAGCCCTGGACTAGCGAGCCCAGATACGCAGTATTTT.

The table lists this clonotype with a few counts. J is TRBJ2-1 and V is TRBV29-1, with TRBD2 matching 14 bases. This CDR3 has 16 residues. From germline, CDR1 is SQVTM and CDR2 ANQGSEA. J was trimmed by 10 bases and V by 6 bases; bases with no gene match: 14. The CDR3 nucleotides are TGCAGCGTAGCGACCGGGACTAGCGGGAGCTTGGGCGAGCAGTTCTTC. This gives the protein CSVATGTSGSLGEQFF.

As concerns this clonotype: A read error may account for a junction end that differs from germline. The chain is built from TRBV5-4 and TRBJ2-5; TRBD2 aligns across 9 bases. The CDR3 is 17 amino acids. Looked up from germline, CDR1 is SGHNT and CDR2 is YYREEE (reference sequence). In DNA, the CDR3 is TGTGCCAGCAGCTTGGGACTTGCGGGAGGGGGACAAGGGACCCAGTACTTC. This codes for CASSLGLAGGGQGTQYF.

Within the sample, this clonotype is medium-sized. V is TRBV29-1 and J is TRBJ2-5; D gene ambiguous. CDR1 is SQVTM, CDR2 ANQGSEA, per germline. With 1 base removed from V and 3 bases from J, the gap between germline ends came to 9 bases. This CDR3 region has 13 residues. Written as DNA, the CDR3 is TGCAGCGTTGAAGGGTCTGCAAAAGAGACCCAGTACTTC. It is translated as CSVEGSAKETQYF.

The table lists this clonotype with many counts. This chain connects TRBV4-2 to TRBJ1-1, with D unresolved. Germline V CDR1 and CDR2: LGHNA, YNFKEQ. The ends were cut back, 2 bases at V and 1 base at J, with 5 bases in the middle. This CDR3 has 13 residues. The CDR3 loop reads CASSQFENTEAFF. The CDR3 bases are TGTGCCAGCAGCCAATTTGAGAACACTGAAGCTTTCTTT.